Listed below are T cell receptor beta chains from one sample, sequenced in a study of T cells in lung cancer brain metastases. Method: immunoSEQ multiplex PCR; TCRdb's copy keeps in-frame clones and lacks some. The sample shows some 3,000 clones, about 85% of them seen only once. The sequencing sample was made of tumor tissue from the primary lung tumor. The source is a woman aged 60 to 75 with non-small cell lung cancer. Both conserved end residues are part of each CDR3. The order of the fields is clone size, D gene, V gene, J gene, CDR3 DNA, CDR3 protein. A D gene is named only where the DNA matches it firmly. Clone size is stated in some rows and not others, as once, few, many or a class when expanded.

>.|TRBD1|TRBV27|TRBJ2-7
TGTACCAGCAGTTTAAGCTGGGACAGGGGAACCGAGCAGTACTTC
CTSSLSWDRGTEQYF
>.|.|TRBV18|TRBJ2-1
TGTGCCAGCTCACCACCGGAAGCGGATGAGCAGTTCTTC
CASSPPEADEQFF
>.|.|TRBV7-9|TRBJ2-5
TGTGCCAGCAGCTTAGCGCTGGAACAAGAGACCCAGTACTTC
CASSLALEQETQYF
>once|.|TRBV11-2|TRBJ2-3
TGTGCCAGCAGAGGGGTTATCAGCGCTCACACAGATACGCAGTATTTT
CASRGVISAHTDTQYF
>.|.|TRBV6-1|TRBJ2-2
TGTGCCAGCAGTACTCGTAGGACCGGGGAGCTGTTTTTT
CASSTRRTGELFF
>.|TRBD1|TRBV14|TRBJ1-1
TGTGCCAGCAGCGTGCTGCCCGTAGGACAGGGGGAAGCTTTCTTT
CASSVLPVGQGEAFF
>.|.|TRBV4-1|TRBJ1-5
TGCGCCAGCAGCCAAATGGGGGGCAGCAATCAGCCCCAGCATTTT
CASSQMGGSNQPQHF
>.|TRBD1|TRBV5-4|TRBJ1-2
TGTGCCAGCAGCTACTTGGACAGGGATCACTATGGCTACACCTTC
CASSYLDRDHYGYTF
>.|.|TRBV7-9|TRBJ2-3
TGTGCCAGCAGGCCTATAGCGGCTAGCACAGATACGCAGTATTTT
CASRPIAASTDTQYF
>.|TRBD2|TRBV27|TRBJ2-3
TGTGCCAGCAGTGACGAGCGGGAGCGGGGAACAGATACGCAGTATTTT
CASSDERERGTDTQYF
>.|TRBD1|TRBV11-2|TRBJ1-1
TGTGCCAGCAGCTTGGACGGACAGGGAGGGACTGAAGCTTTCTTT
CASSLDGQGGTEAFF
>.|.|TRBV30|TRBJ2-3
TGTGCCTGGAGTGCGACAGGCCGAGATACGCAGTATTTT
CAWSATGRDTQYF
>.|TRBD1|TRBV11-2|TRBJ2-3
TGTGCCAGCAGCTTAGGGGGGACAGCAGTCTCATCGGCAGATACGCAGTATTTT
CASSLGGTAVSSADTQYF
>.|TRBD2|TRBV27|TRBJ2-1
TGTGCCAGCACCGGCCGCCGGTCAGCGGGACTCAATGAGCAGTTCTTC
CASTGRRSAGLNEQFF
>.|TRBD2|TRBV4-1|TRBJ2-1
TGCGCCAGCAGCCAAGACAGCGGGGCCTCCTACAATGAGCAGTTCTTC
CASSQDSGASYNEQFF
>once|TRBD2|TRBV5-1|TRBJ2-2
TGCGCCAGCAGCTTGATAGCGGGGGGGAACACCGGGGAACTGTTTTTT
CASSLIAGGNTGELFF
>.|TRBD2|TRBV6-6|TRBJ2-4
TGTGCCAGCTCGGGGGGGGGAAACATTCAGTACTTC
CASSGGGNIQYF
>.|TRBD1|TRBV30|TRBJ2-2
TGTGCCTGGTTCCGAAAGGGGGCGAACGGGGAGCTGTTTTTT
CAWFRKGANGELFF
>.|TRBD1|TRBV4-1|TRBJ1-2
TGCGCCAGCAGCCAAGATTCATTAGAAGGGGGCGCTTTCTATGGCTACACCTTC
CASSQDSLEGGAFYGYTF
>.|.|TRBV7-2|TRBJ2-7
TGTGCCAGCAGCTTAGTGGCCCCCACAGGATTCGACGAGCAGTACTTC
CASSLVAPTGFDEQYF
>.|.|TRBV13|TRBJ1-2
TGTGCCAGCGAGTCGTATGGCTACACCTTC
CASESYGYTF
>.|.|TRBV9|TRBJ1-4
TGTGCCAGCAGTCCCCTTTCTACTAATGAAAAACTGTTTTTT
CASSPLSTNEKLFF
>.|.|TRBV7-8|TRBJ1-2
TGTGCCAGCAGCTTAGGGCCGGCGGTGGATGGCTACACCTTC
CASSLGPAVDGYTF
>.|.|TRBV7-2|TRBJ1-4
TGTGCCAGCAGCTTAGGTACTGAAAAATTGTTTTTT
CASSLGTEKLFF
>.|.|TRBV5-1|TRBJ1-1
TGCGCCAGCAGCTTGGGCGACGTAGAGACTGAAGCTTTCTTT
CASSLGDVETEAFF
>.|TRBD1|TRBV7-9|TRBJ1-1
TGTGCCAGCAGCTTTCAGGGGGCGGACACTGAAGCTTTCTTT
CASSFQGADTEAFF
>.|.|TRBV6-8|TRBJ2-5
TGTGCCAGCAGTTACTCAAGGAAGACCCAGTACTTC
CASSYSRKTQYF
>few|TRBD2|TRBV6-5|TRBJ2-1
TGTGCCAGCAGCACCCTCGGGGGGGACGAGCAGTTCTTC
CASSTLGGDEQFF
>.|TRBD1|TRBV7-9|TRBJ1-6
TGTGCTAGCAGCTTGGGACAGAATAATTCACCCCTCCACTTT
CASSLGQNNSPLHF
>.|.|TRBV6-5|TRBJ1-2
TGTGCCAGCAGTTACGACTTCCAAGGGCAGGTCCGCGGCTACACCTTC
CASSYDFQGQVRGYTF
>.|.|TRBV4-1|TRBJ1-5
TGCGCCAGCAGCCCGGGCCGACAGGCTAGTCAGCCCCAGCATTTT
CASSPGRQASQPQHF
>.|.|TRBV29-1|TRBJ1-1
TGCAGCGTTGATCGGGGGCCGGGCACTGAAGCTTTCTTT
CSVDRGPGTEAFF
>.|.|TRBV6-6|TRBJ1-1
TGTGCCAGCAGTTATAGGGCAGACTTGAACACTGAAGCTTTCTTT
CASSYRADLNTEAFF
>.|TRBD1|TRBV5-4|TRBJ2-3
TGTGCCAGCAGCCTTGAAGACAGGGGGCTCTCAGATACGCAGTATTTT
CASSLEDRGLSDTQYF
>.|.|TRBV19|TRBJ1-5
TGTGCCAGTAGACGTAGGCAGGGCTATCAGCCCCAGCATTTT
CASRRRQGYQPQHF
>.|.|TRBV7-9|TRBJ2-7
TGTGCCAGCAGCGACCAGAATTCAGCCTACGAGCAGTACTTC
CASSDQNSAYEQYF
>.|.|TRBV10-3|TRBJ2-1
TGTGCCATCAATGGGTTGGGGGCGGGTAATGAGCAGTTCTTC
CAINGLGAGNEQFF
>.|TRBD2|TRBV29-1|TRBJ2-1
TGCAGCGAACAAAGCGGGAGGGCCTACAATGAGCAGTTCTTC
CSEQSGRAYNEQFF
>.|TRBD1|TRBV11-2|TRBJ1-1
TGTGCCAGCAGCCCGCGACAGGGAGGTAGGACTGAAGCTTTCTTT
CASSPRQGGRTEAFF
>.|TRBD2|TRBV7-6|TRBJ2-1
TGTGCCAGCAGCCCGGGGGGAGGGCCAGGGGAGCAGTTCTTC
CASSPGGGPGEQFF
>once|.|TRBV7-3|TRBJ1-5
TGTGCCAGCAGCTTGCAGGGTGGCCAGCCCCAGCATTTT
CASSLQGGQPQHF
>once|.|TRBV5-1|TRBJ2-7
TGCGCCAGCAGCCCCGGCGGGACGGCAAGCTCCTACGAGCAGTACTTC
CASSPGGTASSYEQYF
>.|.|TRBV19|TRBJ1-2
TGTGCCAGTAGAGTCCCCGGAAGGGGCTATGGCTACACCTTC
CASRVPGRGYGYTF
>once|.|TRBV7-9|TRBJ1-2
TGTGCCAGCAGCGAACAGGGCTATGGTTACACCTTC
CASSEQGYGYTF
>.|.|TRBV7-8|TRBJ1-1
TGTGCCAGCAGTCAGCAACAGGCGAACACTGAAGCTTTCTTT
CASSQQQANTEAFF
>.|.|TRBV9|TRBJ1-4
TGTGCCAGCAGCGTTCCGGGACCTAATGAAAAACTGTTTTTT
CASSVPGPNEKLFF
>.|TRBD1|TRBV11-2|TRBJ2-5
TGTGCCAGCAGCTTCCTGACAGGGGGCAGAGAGACCCAGTACTTC
CASSFLTGGRETQYF
>.|.|TRBV5-1|TRBJ1-2
TGCGCCAGCAGCCGTGGCTCGAACAGTAACTATGGCTACACCTTC
CASSRGSNSNYGYTF
>.|TRBD1|TRBV13|TRBJ2-7
TGTGCCAGCAGCTCCCGGACAGGAAACCTCTACGAGCAGTACTTC
CASSSRTGNLYEQYF
>.|.|TRBV9|TRBJ2-7
TGTGCCAGCAGCCCCAAGACATTCCCGGAAGGCGAGCAGTACTTC
CASSPKTFPEGEQYF